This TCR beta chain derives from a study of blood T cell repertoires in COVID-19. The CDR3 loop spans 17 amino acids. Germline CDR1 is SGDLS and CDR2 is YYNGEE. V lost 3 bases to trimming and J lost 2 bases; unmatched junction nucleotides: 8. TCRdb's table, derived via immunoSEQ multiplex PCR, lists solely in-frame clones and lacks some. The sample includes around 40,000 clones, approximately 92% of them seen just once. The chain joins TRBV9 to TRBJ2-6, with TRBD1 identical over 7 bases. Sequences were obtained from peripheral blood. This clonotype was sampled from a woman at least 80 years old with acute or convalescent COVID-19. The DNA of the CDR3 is TGTGCCAGCAGCGCGTCCCGGGACAGAACTGGGGCCAACGTCCTGACTTTC. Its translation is CASSASRDRTGANVLTF.